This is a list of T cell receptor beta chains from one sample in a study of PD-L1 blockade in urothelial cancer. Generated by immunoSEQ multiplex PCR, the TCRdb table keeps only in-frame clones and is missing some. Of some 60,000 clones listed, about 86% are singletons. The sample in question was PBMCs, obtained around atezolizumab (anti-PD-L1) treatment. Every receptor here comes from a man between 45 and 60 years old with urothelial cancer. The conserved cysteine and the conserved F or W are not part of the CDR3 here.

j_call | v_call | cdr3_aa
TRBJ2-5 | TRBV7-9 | ASSLGNTQETQY
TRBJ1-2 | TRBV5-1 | ASSLVGLAPGGYT
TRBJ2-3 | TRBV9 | ASSVASGLTDTQY
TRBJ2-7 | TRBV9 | ASSPGQRSYEQY
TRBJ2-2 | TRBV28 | ASSPQNTGELF
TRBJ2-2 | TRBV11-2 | ASSGWTGGSTGELF
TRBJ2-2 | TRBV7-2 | ASSLDFQRNTGELF
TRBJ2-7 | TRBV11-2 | ASSLDRQVIPYEQY
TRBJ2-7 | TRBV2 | ASSEVPTSYEQY
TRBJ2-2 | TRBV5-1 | ASRDWDKLTGELF
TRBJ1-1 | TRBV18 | ASSTGWGNTEAF
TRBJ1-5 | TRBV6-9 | ASSYPRHRQGRQPQH
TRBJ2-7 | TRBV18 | ASSRTGTESSYEQY
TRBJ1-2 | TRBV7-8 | ASSLAVRTAPNYGYT
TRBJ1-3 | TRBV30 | AWSQGNTIY
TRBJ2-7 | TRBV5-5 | ASSFVTMNEQY
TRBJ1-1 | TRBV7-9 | ASSFTGQVNTEAF
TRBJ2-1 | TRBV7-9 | ASSLGLAGGDNEQF
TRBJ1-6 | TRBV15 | ATSRDGRGEAPLH
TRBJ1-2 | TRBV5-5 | ASSYGQSYGYT
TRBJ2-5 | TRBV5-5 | ASSLRRQLQETQY
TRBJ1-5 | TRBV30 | AWSARLSYSNQPQH
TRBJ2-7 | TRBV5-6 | ASSIWAGTMFSYEQY
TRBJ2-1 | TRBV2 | ARKGRLAGAASSYNEQF
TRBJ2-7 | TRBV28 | ASSLTRDRVIRQY
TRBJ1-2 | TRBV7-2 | ASSLVAVGDYGYT
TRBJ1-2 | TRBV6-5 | ASSPRGARYGYT
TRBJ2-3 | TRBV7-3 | ASSLAPRGSSTDTQY
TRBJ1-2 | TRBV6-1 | ASSRQTLGYT
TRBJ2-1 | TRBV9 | ASSVAITSGSNEQF
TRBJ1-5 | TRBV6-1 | ASSQQGNQPQH
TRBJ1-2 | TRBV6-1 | ASSETPGQGIEGYT
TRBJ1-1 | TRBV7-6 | ASKGTGALEAF
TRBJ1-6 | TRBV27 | ASSPSRGAWNSPLH
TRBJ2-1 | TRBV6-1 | ASSEAPGYLNNEQF
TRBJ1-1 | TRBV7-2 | AVFGRSPTEAF
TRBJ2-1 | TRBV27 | ASTLAGAGHEQF
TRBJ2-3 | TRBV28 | ASSSPTSGRDTQY
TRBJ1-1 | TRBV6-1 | ASKKGVEAF
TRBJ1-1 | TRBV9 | ASSVAGTKNTEAF
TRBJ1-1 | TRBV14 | ASSQEGRQVAF
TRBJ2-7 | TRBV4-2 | ASSQEVLAGAYSYEQY
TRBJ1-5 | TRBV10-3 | AISDSGRDTNQPQH
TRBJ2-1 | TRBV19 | ASSTRLAGVSGEQF
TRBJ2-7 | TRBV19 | ASGSGAKYEQY